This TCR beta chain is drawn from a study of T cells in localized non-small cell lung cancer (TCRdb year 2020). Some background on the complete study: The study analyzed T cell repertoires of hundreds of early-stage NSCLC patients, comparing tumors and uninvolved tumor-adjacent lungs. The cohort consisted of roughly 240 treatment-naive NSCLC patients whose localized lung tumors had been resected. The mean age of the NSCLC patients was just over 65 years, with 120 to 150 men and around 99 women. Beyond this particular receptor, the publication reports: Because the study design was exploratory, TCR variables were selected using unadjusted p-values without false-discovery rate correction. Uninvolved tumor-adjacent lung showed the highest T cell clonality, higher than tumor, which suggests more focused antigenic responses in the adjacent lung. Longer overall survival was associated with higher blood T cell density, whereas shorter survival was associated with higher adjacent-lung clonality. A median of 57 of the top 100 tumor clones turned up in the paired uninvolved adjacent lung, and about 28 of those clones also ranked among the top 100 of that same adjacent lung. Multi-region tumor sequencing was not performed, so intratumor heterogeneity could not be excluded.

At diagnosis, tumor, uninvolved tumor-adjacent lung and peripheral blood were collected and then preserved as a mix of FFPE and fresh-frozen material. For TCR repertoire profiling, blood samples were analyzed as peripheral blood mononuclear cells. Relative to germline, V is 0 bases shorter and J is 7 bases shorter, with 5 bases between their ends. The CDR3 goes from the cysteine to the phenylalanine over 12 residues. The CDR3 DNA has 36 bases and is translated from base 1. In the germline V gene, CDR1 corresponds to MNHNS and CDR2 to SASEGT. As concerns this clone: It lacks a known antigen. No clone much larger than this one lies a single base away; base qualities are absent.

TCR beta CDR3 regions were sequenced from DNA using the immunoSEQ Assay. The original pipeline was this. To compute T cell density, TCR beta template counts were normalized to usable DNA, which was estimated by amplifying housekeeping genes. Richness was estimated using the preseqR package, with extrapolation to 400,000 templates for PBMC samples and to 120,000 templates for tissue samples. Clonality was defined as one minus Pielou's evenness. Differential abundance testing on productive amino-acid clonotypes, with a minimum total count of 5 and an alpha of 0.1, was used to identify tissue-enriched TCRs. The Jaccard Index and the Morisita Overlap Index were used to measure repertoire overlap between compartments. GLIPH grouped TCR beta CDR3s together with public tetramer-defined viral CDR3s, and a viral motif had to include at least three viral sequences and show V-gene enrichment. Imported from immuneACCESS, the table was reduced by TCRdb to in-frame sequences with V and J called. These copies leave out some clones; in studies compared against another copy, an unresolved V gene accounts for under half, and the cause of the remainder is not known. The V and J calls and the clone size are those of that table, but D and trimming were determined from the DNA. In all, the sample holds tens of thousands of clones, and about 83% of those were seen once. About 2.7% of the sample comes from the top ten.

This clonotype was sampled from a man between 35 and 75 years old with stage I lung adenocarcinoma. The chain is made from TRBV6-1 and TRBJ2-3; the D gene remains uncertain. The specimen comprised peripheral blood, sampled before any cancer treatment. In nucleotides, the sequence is TGTGCCAGCAGTGAAGCGGAAAATACGCAGTATTTT. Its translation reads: CASSEAENTQYF.